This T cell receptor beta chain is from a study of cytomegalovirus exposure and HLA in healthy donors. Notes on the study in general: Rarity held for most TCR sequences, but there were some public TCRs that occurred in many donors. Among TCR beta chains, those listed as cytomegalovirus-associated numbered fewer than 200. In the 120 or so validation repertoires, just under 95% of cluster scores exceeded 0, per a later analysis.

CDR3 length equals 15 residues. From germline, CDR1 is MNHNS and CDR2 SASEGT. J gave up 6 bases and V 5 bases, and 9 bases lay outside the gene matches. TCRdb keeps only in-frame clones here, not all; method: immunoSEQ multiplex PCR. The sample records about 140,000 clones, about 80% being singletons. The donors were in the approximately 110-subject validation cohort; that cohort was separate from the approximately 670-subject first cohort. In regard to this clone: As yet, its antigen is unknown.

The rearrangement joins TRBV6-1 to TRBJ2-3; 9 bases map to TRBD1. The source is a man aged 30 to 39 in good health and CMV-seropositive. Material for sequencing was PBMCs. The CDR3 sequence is CASSPRGQGPDTQYF. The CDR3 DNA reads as TGTGCCAGCAGTCCTAGGGGACAGGGACCGGATACGCAGTATTTT.